The 23 T cell receptor beta chains given below trace back to one sample, sequenced in a study of CD8 T cells in ankylosing spondylitis (dated by TCRdb to about 2017). General conclusions and limits of the study: Blood from ankylosing spondylitis patients appeared to be characterized by a TCR beta motif made up of fewer than ten highly homologous amino acid variants.

The antigens these receptors bind are not known. The library was obtained by 5' RACE. The sequencer listed for this sample is Illumina HiSeq 2500. The public reads were run again by TCRdb, first through fastp at Q25 and then through MiXCR, and only productive beta chains were kept. Rows merge per CDR3 protein into single entries with the most common DNA and genes. The sample contains about 540,000 distinct CDR3 sequences, 12% of them found a single time. The ten largest account for over 6.5% of the sample. Sequencing used blood, either unsorted or a sorted T cell fraction (not recorded which). These receptors came from a male donor with ankylosing spondylitis.

This clonotype was observed a few times. V usage is TRBV7-2 and J usage is TRBJ2-2; D unclear. Germline loops: CDR1 SGHTA, CDR2 FQGNSA. The CDR3 has 13 residues. Trimming pared 2 bases from V and 5 bases from J, leaving 6 bases between. The CDR3 reads CASSLSETGELFF. DNA for the CDR3: TGTGCCAGCAGCTTAAGTGAGACCGGGGAGCTGTTTTTT.

The J gene is TRBJ2-5, the V gene TRBV12-3 or TRBV12-4, with a possible D match to TRBD2 (6 bases). Trimming removed 5 bases at V and 2 bases at J, with 18 bases between. This CDR3 has 16 amino acids. CDR3 region: CASSARDSVGQETQYF. Here the CDR3 DNA reads TGTGCCAGCAGTGCACGGGACTCCGTGGGGCAAGAGACCCAGTACTTC.

The rearrangement joins TRBV5-1 to TRBJ2-7; D is possibly TRBD1 or TRBD2 (5 bases each). With 1 base removed from V and 2 bases from J, the gap between germline ends came to 13 bases. Germline V CDR1 and CDR2: SGHRS, YFSETQ. The CDR3 has 15 amino acids. The CDR3 sequence is CASSLNSGSPYEQYV. In nucleotides, the CDR3 is TGCGCCAGCAGCTTGAATTCAGGGAGCCCCTACGAGCAGTACGTC.

The chain links TRBV10-1 to TRBJ2-5; weak D call: TRBD1 (6 bases). From germline, CDR1 is WNHNN and CDR2 SYGVQD (reference sequence). V was shortened by 0 bases and J by 5 bases, with 13 bases between the two germline ends. This CDR3 spans 15 amino acids. CDR3 region: CASSESGGTSETQYF. The CDR3 nucleotides read TGCGCCAGCAGTGAGTCAGGGGGTACTTCTGAGACCCAGTACTTC.

The V gene is TRBV25-1, the J gene TRBJ2-5; D could derive from TRBD1 or TRBD2 (5 bases each). The length of the CDR3 is 12 residues. Looked up from germline, CDR1 is MGHDK and CDR2 is SYGVNS. Deletions cut 7 bases from V and 0 bases from J, with 6 bases between. Here the CDR3 reads CASMGHQETQYF. The CDR3 DNA reads as TGTGCCAGCATGGGACACCAAGAGACCCAGTACTTC.

This clonotype was seen a handful of times. The chain couples TRBV5-1 to TRBJ2-2, with 7 bases aligning to TRBD1. The CDR3 totals 16 residues. Germline lookup yields CDR1 SGHRS and CDR2 YFSETQ. Losses at the gene ends were 0 bases for V and 6 bases for J; bases not matched to a gene: 8. This CDR3 is CASSLDAEGAPGELFF. The CDR3 DNA reads TGCGCCAGCAGCTTGGACGCCGAGGGGGCTCCCGGGGAGCTGTTTTTT.

The CDR3: CASRGTGVDTQYF. CDR3 sequence (DNA): TGTGCCAGCAGAGGGACAGGGGTAGATACGCAGTATTTT. The chain combines TRBV4-2 with TRBJ2-3; 10 positions match TRBD1. V trimming: 6 bases; J trimming: 5 bases; junction bases outside the gene matches: 2. The germline V gene encodes CDR1 LGHNA and CDR2 YNFKEQ. The CDR3 spans 13 residues.

This clonotype was observed many times. V gene TRBV9 combines with J gene TRBJ2-1; no definite D call. The germline gives CDR1 SGDLS, CDR2 YYNGEE. V was pared by 0 bases and J by 5 bases, with 3 bases between. The CDR3 is made up of 12 amino acids. The CDR3 sequence is CASSVDHNEQFF. CDR3 coding DNA: TGTGCCAGCAGCGTAGATCACAATGAGCAGTTCTTC.

There are a few counts of this clonotype. This chain links TRBV29-1 with TRBJ2-3; D unclear. The V end lost 0 bases, the J end lost 1 base, and 8 bases lay between the germline ends. Per germline, CDR1 SQVTM and CDR2 ANQGSEA. There are 14 residues in the CDR3. The CDR3, as DNA: TGCAGCGTTGAAGACCTTAGACGCACAGATACGCAGTATTTT. Its protein is CSVEDLRRTDTQYF.

The chain joins TRBV20-1 to TRBJ2-1; D is possibly TRBD2 (6 bases). There are 16 residues in the CDR3. The V gene lost 2 bases and the J gene lost 4 bases, with 18 bases spanning the gap. CDR1 DFQATT and CDR2 SNEGSKA come from the germline V gene (reference sequence). CDR3 bases: TGCAGTGCTAGATCCCACGGCGGGATTAATTACAATGAGCAGTTCTTC. As protein: CSARSHGGINYNEQFF.

The V call is TRBV20-1, the J call TRBJ2-1, with TRBD2 matching over 11 bases. CDR3 length equals 18 residues. V was pared by 5 bases and J by 10 bases, with 22 bases of the junction left unmatched. Looked up from germline, CDR1 is DFQATT and CDR2 is SNEGSKA (reference sequence). CDR3 sequence: CSAPAGTSGPSTGGEQFF. The CDR3, as DNA: TGCAGTGCTCCTGCCGGGACTAGCGGCCCGTCTACCGGGGGGGAGCAGTTCTTC.

This clonotype appeared many times. J is TRBJ2-1 and V is TRBV12-3 or TRBV12-4, with D unclear. The CDR3 runs 13 residues. Trimming cost V 7 bases and J 1 base, with 8 bases left between them. CDR3 nucleotide sequence: TGTGCCAGCACCTCATGGTCCTACAATGAGCAGTTCTTC. This gives the protein CASTSWSYNEQFF.

This clonotype was observed a handful of times. This chain connects TRBV11-2 to TRBJ2-3; tentative D call: TRBD2 (6 bases). The V end lost 5 bases, the J end lost 3 bases, and 18 bases lay between the germline ends. Germline-derived CDR1 and CDR2 are SGHAT and FQNNGV. The CDR3 length is 16 residues. CDR3 sequence: CASSRGIGEGTDTQYF. The CDR3 region has the DNA TGTGCCAGCAGCCGCGGGATTGGGGAAGGAACAGATACGCAGTATTTT.

This clonotype turned up a few times. CDR3 sequence (DNA): TGTGCCAGTCTGCGGGAGGGGTACGAGCAGTACTTC. Translated: CASLREGYEQYF. This chain joins TRBV2 and TRBJ2-7; 9 positions agree with TRBD2. J lost 4 bases, V lost 9 bases, and 4 bases had no gene match. The CDR3 has 12 residues. Germline V gene lookup returns CDR1 SNHLY and CDR2 FYNNEI.

The chain couples TRBV9 to TRBJ2-7; TRBD2 agrees at 9 bases. Germline lookup yields CDR1 SGDLS and CDR2 YYNGEE. This CDR3 contains 15 residues. With 0 bases clipped from V and 2 bases from J, the junction kept 3 bases outside the gene matches. This chain's CDR3 is CASSVEAGGPYEQYF. CDR3 DNA sequence: TGTGCCAGCAGCGTAGAAGCGGGAGGACCCTACGAGCAGTACTTC.

In this sample, this clonotype turned up a few times. The chain links TRBV24-1 to TRBJ2-1, with 7 bases aligning to TRBD2. CDR3 size: 14 residues. Germline lookup yields CDR1 KGHDR and CDR2 SFDVKD. Losses at the gene ends were 0 bases for V and 7 bases for J; bases not matched to a gene: 2. CDR3 amino acids: CATSDLFSGNEQFF. The DNA for the CDR3 is TGTGCCACCAGTGATTTGTTTAGCGGGAATGAGCAGTTCTTC.

This clonotype has just a few counts. The V gene is TRBV5-1, the J gene TRBJ2-3; the match to TRBD2 covers 10 bases. Looked up from germline, CDR1 is SGHRS and CDR2 is YFSETQ. This CDR3 region has 15 residues. V gave up 7 bases and J gave up 4 bases; unmatched junction bases: 9. The CDR3 region has the DNA TGCGCCAGCGTCCCTCTAGCGGGAGTGGCAGATACGCAGTATTTT. Protein: CASVPLAGVADTQYF.

This chain connects TRBV9 to TRBJ1-6; 7 nucleotides match TRBD1. The CDR3 loop spans 17 amino acids. Unmatched junction bases numbered 13, after V lost 2 bases and J lost 8 bases. Germline V CDR1 and CDR2: SGDLS, YYNGEE. The CDR3 bases are TGTGCCAGCAGCGTTGAGGGGGCCCCCCGGTATGATTCACCCCTCCACTTT. This sequence encodes CASSVEGAPRYDSPLHF.

The table lists this clonotype with a few counts. The chain links TRBV7-8 to TRBJ2-1; tentative D call: TRBD1 (6 bases). Trimming took off 5 bases at V and 5 bases at J, with 22 bases between the two ends. The CDR3 length is 17 residues. CDR1 SGHVS and CDR2 FQNEAQ come from the germline V gene. CDR3 in amino acids: CASSRRPGAIPNNEQFF. CDR3 DNA sequence: TGTGCCAGCAGCCGCCGTCCAGGGGCCATCCCGAACAATGAGCAGTTCTTC.

This clonotype has just a few counts. The chain couples TRBV12-3 or TRBV12-4 to TRBJ2-1, with D possibly being TRBD1 (6 bases). This CDR3 is 13 amino acids long. The V gene lost 5 bases and the J gene lost 5 bases, with 10 bases spanning the gap. CDR3: CASSQGHDNEQFF. The CDR3 nucleotides are TGTGCCAGCAGTCAGGGACACGACAATGAGCAGTTCTTC.

In its sample, this clonotype was seen a few times. The chain is built from TRBV6-1 and TRBJ1-6; 10 bases line up with TRBD1. The CDR3 is 18 residues long. Trimming removed 6 bases from V and 0 bases from J; junction bases left unmatched: 8. The germline V gene encodes CDR1 MNHNS and CDR2 SASEGT. The DNA for the CDR3 is TGTGCCAGCAGGGGGACAGGGGTCTCCGGCTCCTATAATTCACCCCTCCACTTT. It yields the protein CASRGTGVSGSYNSPLHF.

The rearrangement links TRBV9 to TRBJ2-5; D possibly corresponds to TRBD2 (6 bases). Trimming took off 1 base at V and 0 bases at J, with 10 bases between the two ends. Germline lookup yields CDR1 SGDLS and CDR2 YYNGEE. The CDR3 has 15 residues. CDR3 in amino acids: CASSVSGQYQETQYF. CDR3 bases: TGTGCCAGCAGCGTAAGCGGGCAGTACCAAGAGACCCAGTACTTC. Looking up the rest from reference TRBV9 and TRBJ2-5 gives the full variable domain: DSGVTQTPKHLITATGQRVTLRCSPRSGDLSVYWYQQSLDQGLQFLIQYYNGEERAKGNILERFSAQQFPDLHSELNLSSLELGDSALYFCASSVSGQYQETQYFGPGTRLLVL.

The chain has TRBV15 and TRBJ2-5; possible D gene TRBD2, 7 bases. The ends were cut back, 3 bases at V and 3 bases at J, with 17 bases in the middle. This CDR3 is 16 amino acids long. Germline V gene sequence: CDR1 LNHNV, CDR2 YYDKDF (reference sequence). CDR3 in amino acids: CATSRPQGGGKETQYF. DNA of the CDR3: TGTGCCACCAGCAGGCCGCAGGGAGGGGGGAAAGAGACCCAGTACTTC.